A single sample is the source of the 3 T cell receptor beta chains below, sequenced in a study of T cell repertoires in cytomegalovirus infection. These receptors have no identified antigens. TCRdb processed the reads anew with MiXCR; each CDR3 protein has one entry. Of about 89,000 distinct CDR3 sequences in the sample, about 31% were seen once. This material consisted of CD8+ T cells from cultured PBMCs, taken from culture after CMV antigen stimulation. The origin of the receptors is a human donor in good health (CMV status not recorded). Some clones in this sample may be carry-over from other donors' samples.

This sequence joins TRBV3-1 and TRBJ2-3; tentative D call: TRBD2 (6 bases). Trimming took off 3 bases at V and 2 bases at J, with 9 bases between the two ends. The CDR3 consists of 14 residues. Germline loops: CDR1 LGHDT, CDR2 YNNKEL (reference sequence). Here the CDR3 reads CASSQAGTTDTQYF. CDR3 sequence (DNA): TGTGCCAGCAGCCAGGCGGGGACCACAGATACGCAGTATTTT.

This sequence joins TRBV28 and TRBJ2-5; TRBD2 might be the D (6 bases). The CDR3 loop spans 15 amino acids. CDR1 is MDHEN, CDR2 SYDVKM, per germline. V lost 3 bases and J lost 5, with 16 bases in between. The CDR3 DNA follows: TGTGCCAGCAGTTTGTTGATTGGCCGGGGGGAGACCCAGTACTTC. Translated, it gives CASSLLIGRGETQYF.

The CDR3 is CASSLSTRGYGYTF. CDR3 bases: TGTGCCAGCAGTTTGAGTACTCGGGGATACGGCTACACCTTC. The genes are TRBV27 and TRBJ1-2; D ambiguous. Germline V lookup: CDR1 MNHEY, CDR2 SMNVEV (reference sequence). V was shortened by 3 bases and J by 8 bases, with 16 bases between the two germline ends. The CDR3 covers 14 residues.